These 21 T cell receptor beta chains were sequenced from one sample in a study of OX40 agonist ivuxolimab in advanced cancers. TCRdb's copy holds only in-frame clones and misses some; the assay was immunoSEQ multiplex PCR. The data contain tens of thousands of clones, roughly 91% of them singletons. The sample was CD4+ or CD8+ T cells sorted from blood, taken in a trial of the OX40 agonist ivuxolimab. The source of these receptors is an adult with an advanced solid tumor such as melanoma, head and neck, liver or kidney cancer.

V gene TRBV5-1 combines with J gene TRBJ1-4; TRBD1 agrees at 11 bases. V was clipped by 3 bases and J by 5 bases; unmatched bases: 3. Germline V gene lookup returns CDR1 SGHRS and CDR2 YFSETQ. The CDR3 runs 15 residues. CDR3 nucleotides: TGCGCCAGCAGCTCCGGGACAGGGGGGAATGAAAAACTGTTTTTT. Amino acid sequence: CASSSGTGGNEKLFF. Full variable domain (remainder filled in from reference TRBV5-1 and TRBJ1-4): KAGVTQTPRYLIKTRGQQVTLSCSPISGHRSVSWYQQTPGQGLQFLFEYFSETQRNKGNFPGRFSGRQFSNSRSEMNVSTLELGDSALYLCASSSGTGGNEKLFFGSGTQLSVL.

This sequence joins TRBV19 and TRBJ1-1; D gene uncertain. V lost 8 bases, J lost 1 base, and 14 bases lay in between. The CDR3 spans 14 residues. Germline V lookup: CDR1 LNHDA, CDR2 SQIVND (reference sequence). The CDR3 DNA is TGTGCCAGTTTTGGGATCCACGGGAACACTGAAGCTTTCTTT. As protein: CASFGIHGNTEAFF.

CDR3 nucleotides: TGTGCCAGCAGCGTAGAAACTGGGCGGTCCTACAATGAGCAGTTCTTC. Encoded protein: CASSVETGRSYNEQFF. The chain carries TRBV9 and TRBJ2-1; D uncertain. V was pared by 0 bases and J by 1 base, with 11 bases between. The CDR3 extends over 16 amino acids. The germline V gene encodes CDR1 SGDLS and CDR2 YYNGEE.

The J gene is TRBJ1-2, the V gene TRBV9, with D possibly matching TRBD1 (5 bases). This CDR3 spans 18 amino acids. Trimming left V 3 bases short and J 4 bases short, with 25 bases between. The germline gives CDR1 SGDLS, CDR2 YYNGEE. CDR3 in DNA: TGTGCCAGCAGCGCAGACTACTCAGGGTATGGCACCATCTATGGCTACACCTTC. As protein: CASSADYSGYGTIYGYTF.

The chain couples TRBV2 to TRBJ1-2, with 8 bases fitting TRBD1. V shed 3 bases, J shed 3 bases, and the junction held 9 bases outside the gene matches. CDR3 length: 16 amino acids. The germline gives CDR1 SNHLY, CDR2 FYNNEI. The CDR3 DNA is TGTGCCAGCAGTGAGCCAAGGACAGGGACCTACTATGGCTACACCTTC. Translated: CASSEPRTGTYYGYTF.

The V and J genes are TRBV7-9 and TRBJ1-1, with unresolved D. The germline CDR1 and CDR2 sequences are SEHNR and FQNEAQ (reference sequence). The length of the CDR3 is 14 residues. Trimming cost V 5 bases and J 7 bases, with 17 bases left between them. CDR3 bases: TGTGCCAGCAGCCCCCGACGGGGTTGGGGTGAAGCTTTCTTT. It yields the protein CASSPRRGWGEAFF.

The V gene is TRBV10-1, the J gene TRBJ2-7; D is unclear. The germline V gene encodes CDR1 WNHNN and CDR2 SYGVQD (reference sequence). This CDR3 spans 11 amino acids. V lost 8 bases and J 3 bases, leaving 8 bases between the germline ends. The CDR3 DNA follows: TGCGCCAGCGGAGCTGGCTACGAGCAGTACTTC. It translates to CASGAGYEQYF.

The J gene is TRBJ2-7, the V gene TRBV6-5; 7 nucleotides agree with TRBD1. V was pared by 6 bases and J by 4 bases, with 6 bases of the junction left unmatched. This CDR3 region has 13 residues. Germline V gene sequence: CDR1 MNHEY, CDR2 SVGAGI. Here the CDR3 reads CASSAGGPYEQYF. CDR3 in DNA: TGTGCCAGCAGCGCAGGGGGTCCGTACGAGCAGTACTTC.

The chain recombines TRBV28 with TRBJ2-7; D is possibly TRBD2 (7 bases). The length of the CDR3 is 15 residues. CDR1 is MDHEN, CDR2 SYDVKM, per germline. V was cut by 7 bases and J by 7 bases, with 23 bases left in between. The CDR3 loop reads CASTHDSRGAGEQYF. The CDR3 coding sequence is TGTGCCAGCACCCACGACAGCCGGGGGGCCGGGGAGCAGTACTTC.

The chain links TRBV11-2 to TRBJ1-4, with D uncertain. Trimming removed 1 base at V and 0 bases at J, with 6 bases between. The germline V gene encodes CDR1 SGHAT and CDR2 FQNNGV. CDR3 length: 15 amino acids. CDR3 sequence: CASSLVWATNEKLFF. The CDR3 DNA follows: TGTGCCAGCAGCTTAGTTTGGGCAACTAATGAAAAACTGTTTTTT.

The chain joins TRBV10-2 to TRBJ1-1, with a tentative D call TRBD1 (5 bases). The CDR3 contains 13 residues. The germline V gene encodes CDR1 WSHSY and CDR2 SAAADI. V was shortened by 11 bases and J by 0 bases, with 13 bases between the two germline ends. The CDR3 DNA reads as TGCGCCCTAGGGAGGGACCTGAACACTGAAGCTTTCTTT. Translation gives CALGRDLNTEAFF.

V usage is TRBV29-1 and J usage is TRBJ2-1, with 7 bases lining up with TRBD2. The CDR3 is 16 residues long. Looked up from germline, CDR1 is SQVTM and CDR2 is ANQGSEA. J lost 4 bases, V lost 2 bases, and 11 bases had no gene match. CDR3: CSVEKRDLAVYNEQFF. The CDR3 bases are TGCAGCGTTGAAAAGAGGGACCTAGCGGTTTACAATGAGCAGTTCTTC.

The chain employs TRBV11-3 and TRBJ1-1; D gene ambiguous. The CDR3 covers 13 residues. Trimming left V 5 bases short and J 7 bases short, with 14 bases between. The germline CDR1 and CDR2 sequences are SGHNT and YENEEA. CDR3 loop: CASSPIAGGEAFF. CDR3 sequence (DNA): TGTGCCAGCAGCCCTATCGCCGGTGGTGAAGCTTTCTTT.

This sequence joins TRBV4-3 and TRBJ1-1, with D possibly TRBD1 on 5 matching bases. Trimming removed 1 base at V and 0 bases at J, with 9 bases between. Germline assignment: CDR1 LGHNA and CDR2 YSLEER. The CDR3 spans 15 residues. The CDR3 nucleotides read TGCGCCAGCAGCCAAGGGCGGGGGTTGAACACTGAAGCTTTCTTT. This codes for CASSQGRGLNTEAFF.

V is TRBV28 and J is TRBJ1-6; TRBD1 agrees at 9 bases. The CDR3 is 18 amino acids. Germline CDR1 and CDR2: MDHEN and SYDVKM. With V trimmed by 6 bases and J by 6 bases, 15 bases remained unmatched. The CDR3 region has the DNA TGTGCCAGCAGGTCACCCGGGACAGGGTGGAGAGGTAATTCACCCCTCCACTTT. Protein: CASRSPGTGWRGNSPLHF.

The chain is built from TRBV19 and TRBJ2-7, with unresolved D. The germline V and J ends were trimmed by 3 bases and 3 bases, with 12 bases remaining between them. The V gene's germline CDR1 is LNHDA and CDR2 SQIVND (reference sequence). This CDR3 spans 14 amino acids. CDR3 nucleotides: TGTGCCAGTAGTATTGCAGAAAGCTTCTACGAGCAGTACTTC. This codes for CASSIAESFYEQYF.

CDR3 DNA: TGTGCCAGCGGTCCAACTAGCGGGAGTTCCTACAATGAGCAGTTCTTC. It translates to CASGPTSGSSYNEQFF. The J gene is TRBJ2-1, the V gene TRBV7-9; 11 nucleotides match TRBD2. V lost 8 bases to trimming and J lost 1 base; unmatched junction nucleotides: 7. This CDR3 spans 16 amino acids. Per the germline V gene, CDR1 is SEHNR and CDR2 is FQNEAQ (reference sequence).

The rearrangement joins TRBV28 to TRBJ1-4; D is unresolved. This CDR3 spans 18 amino acids. V gave up 2 bases and J gave up 0 bases, with 16 bases separating them. Germline V CDR1 and CDR2: MDHEN, SYDVKM. This CDR3 reads CASSLLGELDATNEKLFF. CDR3 DNA sequence: TGTGCCAGCAGTTTACTCGGGGAATTGGATGCAACTAATGAAAAACTGTTTTTT.

V and J are TRBV5-6 and TRBJ2-7; tentatively, D is TRBD1 (6 bases). CDR1 is SGHDT, CDR2 YYEEEE, per germline. The CDR3 contains 17 residues. V shed 0 bases and J shed 6 bases, with 22 bases lying between them. This CDR3 is CASSLDLDRSPGSEQYF. The CDR3 bases are TGTGCCAGCAGCTTGGACCTAGACAGGTCCCCTGGATCCGAGCAGTACTTC. The full variable domain, rest sourced from reference TRBV5-6 and TRBJ2-7, is DAGVTQSPTHLIKTRGQQVTLRCSPKSGHDTVSWYQQALGQGPQFIFQYYEEEERQRGNFPDRFSGHQFPNYSSELNVNALLLGDSALYLCASSLDLDRSPGSEQYFGPGTRLTVT.

The chain combines TRBV11-3 with TRBJ2-3; 13 positions match TRBD2. Germline CDR1 reads SGHNT; CDR2 reads YENEEA. There are 16 residues in the CDR3. The ends lost 5 bases at V and 5 bases at J; junction bases unmatched: 7. CDR3 DNA sequence: TGTGCCAGCAGCGTCGGGACTAGCGGGATTCAAGATACGCAGTATTTT. Translation: CASSVGTSGIQDTQYF.

The V and J genes are TRBV7-8 and TRBJ1-4, with D tentatively TRBD1 (6 bases). V was clipped by 1 base and J by 8 bases, with 11 bases between them. The CDR3 spans 14 residues. CDR1 is SGHVS, CDR2 FQNEAQ, per germline. The CDR3 is CASSLEGGWEKLFF. In nucleotides, the CDR3 is TGTGCCAGCAGCTTAGAGGGGGGGTGGGAAAAACTGTTTTTT.